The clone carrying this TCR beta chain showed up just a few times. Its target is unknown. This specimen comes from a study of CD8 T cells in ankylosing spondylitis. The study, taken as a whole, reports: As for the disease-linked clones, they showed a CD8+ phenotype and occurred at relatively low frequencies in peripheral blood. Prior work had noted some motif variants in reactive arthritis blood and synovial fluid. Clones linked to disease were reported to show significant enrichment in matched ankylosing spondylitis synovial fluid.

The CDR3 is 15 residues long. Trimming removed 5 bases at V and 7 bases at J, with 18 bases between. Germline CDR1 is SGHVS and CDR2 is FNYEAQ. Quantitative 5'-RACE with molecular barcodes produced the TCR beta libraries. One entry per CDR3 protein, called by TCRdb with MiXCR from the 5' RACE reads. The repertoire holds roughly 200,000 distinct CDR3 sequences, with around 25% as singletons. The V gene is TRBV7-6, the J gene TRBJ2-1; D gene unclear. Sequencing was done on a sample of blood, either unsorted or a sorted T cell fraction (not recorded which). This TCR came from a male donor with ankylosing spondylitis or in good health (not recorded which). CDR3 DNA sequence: TGTGCCAGCAGCCCAACAAGACCCCCTGCGAATGAGCAGTTCTTC. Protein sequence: CASSPTRPPANEQFF.